This entry lists 23 T cell receptor beta chains sequenced from one sample in a study of T-cell reconstitution after alpha-beta-depleted transplantation in children. For TCRbeta, the library was prepared with unique molecular identifiers. One entry per CDR3 protein results from TCRdb running MiXCR on the PCR reads. Of 100,000 to 150,000 distinct CDR3 sequences listed, 23% are singletons. Specimen: PBMCs, mostly from graft donor cells, collected 180 days after TCRalphabeta/CD19-depleted stem cell transplant. The receptors here all came from a male patient between 2 and 15 years old who had a stem cell transplant for chronic granulomatous disease, so the T cells may come from the graft donor.

This clonotype was observed many times. CDR3 residues: CSARDRQRSTLEQYF. The CDR3 DNA reads as TGCAGTGCTAGAGATCGGCAGCGCAGTACGTTGGAGCAGTACTTC. V usage is TRBV20-1 and J usage is TRBJ2-7; unclear D gene. V was clipped by 0 bases and J by 7 bases, with 19 bases between them. CDR3 length equals 15 residues. Germline assignment: CDR1 DFQATT and CDR2 SNEGSKA (reference sequence).

There are many counts of this clonotype. V gene TRBV6-1 combines with J gene TRBJ2-7; possibly TRBD1 or TRBD2 for D (5 bases each). The CDR3 runs 14 residues. CDR1 is MNHNS and CDR2 is SASEGT in the germline V gene. V was shortened by 3 bases and J by 2 bases, with 11 bases between the two germline ends. CDR3 protein: CASSEGTLPYEQYF. DNA of the CDR3: TGTGCCAGCAGTGAGGGGACCTTACCCTACGAGCAGTACTTC.

This clonotype was seen a few times. The chain carries TRBV27 and TRBJ2-7, with TRBD1 identical over 10 bases. The trim removed 6 bases at V and 3 bases at J, leaving 8 bases unmatched. Germline V lookup: CDR1 MNHEY, CDR2 SMNVEV (reference sequence). The CDR3 contains 15 residues. In DNA, the CDR3 is TGTGCCAGCAGCTCGCCGGGACAGGGGTACTACGAGCAGTACTTC. This encodes CASSSPGQGYYEQYF.

This clonotype was counted a few times. This chain uses TRBV18 with TRBJ2-3, with D maybe TRBD2 (6 bases). V was shortened by 4 bases and J by 4 bases, with 18 bases between the two germline ends. From germline, CDR1 is KGHSH and CDR2 LQKENI. The CDR3 loop spans 16 amino acids. CDR3 nucleotide sequence: TGTGCCAGCTCACTCAATGTCGGGGGTCGGGCAGATACGCAGTATTTT. Translating gives CASSLNVGGRADTQYF.

This clonotype was seen repeatedly, ten times or more. J is TRBJ2-5 and V is TRBV12-3 or TRBV12-4, with TRBD2 as a possible D gene (7 bases). The CDR3 runs 14 residues. V lost 7 bases and J lost 1, with 13 bases in between. CDR3 sequence reads: CASNGGAVQETQYF. CDR3 in DNA: TGTGCCAGCAATGGGGGGGCAGTCCAAGAGACCCAGTACTTC.

This clonotype was seen a handful of times. The rearrangement joins TRBV9 to TRBJ2-5; D uncertain. Trimming removed 4 bases at V and 2 bases at J, with 15 bases between. The CDR3 consists of 15 residues. CDR1 SGDLS and CDR2 YYNGEE come from the germline V gene. The CDR3 nucleotides read TGTGCCAGCAGCCCAGAGGACCGAGCGCAAGAGACCCAGTACTTC. Amino acids: CASSPEDRAQETQYF.

In this sample, this clonotype turned up many times. The chain employs TRBV15 and TRBJ2-2; D might be TRBD1 or TRBD2, each matching 5 bases. Germline-derived CDR1 and CDR2 are LNHNV and YYDKDF (reference sequence). Trimming pared 1 base from V and 1 base from J, leaving 10 bases between. This CDR3 is built from 16 residues. The chain's CDR3 is CATSRAGRKNTGELFF. Written as DNA, the CDR3 is TGTGCCACCAGCAGAGCGGGACGGAAGAACACCGGGGAGCTGTTTTTT.

This clonotype was picked up a small number of times. With a much larger clone just one base away, this may be a read error. The chain has TRBV20-1 and TRBJ1-1, with TRBD1 identical over 7 bases. Per the germline V gene, CDR1 is DFQATT and CDR2 is SNEGSKA (reference sequence). CDR3 length: 12 amino acids. J was trimmed by 4 bases and V by 3 bases; bases with no gene match: 2. The CDR3 sequence is CSARTGSTEAFF. CDR3 in DNA: TGCAGTGCTAGGACAGGGTCCACTGAAGCTTTCTTT.

Ten or more counts support this clonotype. V usage is TRBV29-1 and J usage is TRBJ2-3; D remains unclear. V was trimmed by 0 bases and J by 8 bases, leaving 9 bases between them. This CDR3 has 12 amino acids. Germline V CDR1 and CDR2: SQVTM, ANQGSEA. As DNA, the CDR3 is TGCAGCGTTGAAGAAGGTACGGGTACGCAGTATTTT. This sequence encodes CSVEEGTGTQYF.

The rearrangement joins TRBV5-1 to TRBJ2-3, with 9 bases fitting TRBD1. J gave up 2 bases and V 5 bases, and 9 bases lay outside the gene matches. This CDR3 has 16 amino acids. The germline V gene has CDR1 SGHRS and CDR2 YFSETQ. CDR3 residues: CASRQTGTGLTDTQYF. The CDR3 DNA sequence: TGCGCCAGCAGACAGACCGGGACAGGGCTCACAGATACGCAGTATTTT.

There are a few counts of this clonotype. V is TRBV5-1 and J is TRBJ2-7, with TRBD2 matching 8 bases. The CDR3 runs 14 residues. Germline V gene data show CDR1 as SGHRS and CDR2 as YFSETQ. J lost 3 bases, V lost 2 bases, and 4 bases had no gene match. The chain's CDR3 is CASSLTGRVYEQYF. In nucleotides, the CDR3 is TGCGCCAGCAGCTTAACCGGGAGGGTCTACGAGCAGTACTTC.

This clonotype was picked up many times. The gene calls are TRBV15 and TRBJ2-1; 8 bases align to TRBD2. The CDR3 consists of 16 residues. Germline V gene lookup returns CDR1 LNHNV and CDR2 YYDKDF (reference sequence). V shed 0 bases and J 10 bases; nucleotides not matched to a gene: 11. CDR3 amino acids: CATSRDLTGGQGEQFF. In nucleotides, the CDR3 is TGTGCCACCAGCAGAGATCTAACGGGAGGGCAAGGAGAGCAGTTCTTC.

This clonotype was counted only a few times. The chain joins TRBV5-6 to TRBJ2-3; D is undetermined. The germline CDR1 and CDR2 sequences are SGHDT and YYEEEE. Trimming left V 3 bases short and J 2 bases short, with 16 bases between. The CDR3 is 16 amino acids. In DNA form, the CDR3 reads TGTGCCAGCAGCTCGAAAACCGGGCAGTACACAGATACGCAGTATTTT. As protein: CASSSKTGQYTDTQYF. Filled out from reference TRBV5-6 and TRBJ2-3, the complete variable domain reads DAGVTQSPTHLIKTRGQQVTLRCSPKSGHDTVSWYQQALGQGPQFIFQYYEEEERQRGNFPDRFSGHQFPNYSSELNVNALLLGDSALYLCASSSKTGQYTDTQYFGPGTRLTVL.

This clonotype has only a few counts. CDR3 in DNA: TGTGCCAGCAGTTTTATCTTGACAGGGGGCAGGGCAGATACGCAGTATTTT. This gives the protein CASSFILTGGRADTQYF. The gene calls are TRBV27 and TRBJ2-3, with 10 bases lining up with TRBD1. Germline V gene data show CDR1 as MNHEY and CDR2 as SMNVEV (reference sequence). This CDR3 region has 17 residues. V trimming: 3 bases; J trimming: 4 bases; junction bases outside the gene matches: 10.

This clonotype appeared a few times. The gene calls are TRBV5-5 and TRBJ2-5, with D possibly being TRBD1 or TRBD2 (6 bases each). The CDR3 spans 15 residues. Trimming stripped 1 base from V and 1 base from J, with 11 bases between. Germline-derived CDR1 and CDR2 are SGHKS and YYEKEE (reference sequence). The CDR3 coding sequence is TGTGCCAGCAGCTTGTATAGGGGGGTCCAAGAGACCCAGTACTTC. Its translation: CASSLYRGVQETQYF.

This chain joins TRBV7-9 and TRBJ2-7; 9 positions match TRBD2. After removal of 6 bases from V and 5 bases from J, the junction contained 8 bases not matched to a gene. The CDR3 totals 14 residues. From germline, CDR1 is SEHNR and CDR2 FQNEAQ (reference sequence). CDR3 protein: CASSRTGTSNEQYF. The CDR3 DNA is TGTGCCAGCAGTAGAACCGGGACTAGCAACGAGCAGTACTTC.

The V and J genes are TRBV20-1 and TRBJ2-5, with TRBD2 matching over 10 bases. CDR1 is DFQATT and CDR2 is SNEGSKA in the germline V gene (reference sequence). J lost 8 bases, V lost 0 bases, and 6 bases had no gene match. The length of the CDR3 is 14 residues. As DNA, the CDR3 is TGCAGTGCTAGAGATAGCGGGGGGTCAGGCACCCAGTACTTC. It yields the protein CSARDSGGSGTQYF.

The sample holds a few counts of this clonotype. The J gene is TRBJ1-5, the V gene TRBV27; 7 nucleotides agree with TRBD1. This CDR3 spans 15 amino acids. Trimming at V came to 6 bases and at J to 2 bases, leaving 7 bases not matched to a gene. Germline V gene lookup returns CDR1 MNHEY and CDR2 SMNVEV (reference sequence). The CDR3 DNA sequence: TGTGCCAGCAGCACAGGGGAAGGGGGCAATCAGCCCCAGCATTTT. Protein sequence: CASSTGEGGNQPQHF.

This rearrangement joins TRBV5-1 to TRBJ2-7; 7 nucleotides match TRBD2. CDR1 is SGHRS and CDR2 is YFSETQ in the germline V gene. The CDR3 runs 12 residues. The trim removed 2 bases at V and 6 bases at J, leaving 2 bases unmatched. The CDR3 sequence: CASSLASGEQYF. Written as DNA, the CDR3 is TGCGCCAGCAGCTTAGCTAGCGGCGAGCAGTACTTC.

In its sample, this clonotype was seen once. The chain joins TRBV12-3 or TRBV12-4 to TRBJ2-7; the match to TRBD2 covers 15 bases. With V trimmed by 7 bases and J by 9 bases, 7 bases remained unmatched. There are 14 residues in the CDR3. The DNA of the CDR3 is TGTGCCAGCACTAGGACTAGCGGGGGGGCCAGGCAGTACTTC. It encodes CASTRTSGGARQYF.

This clonotype was counted between two and nine times. Germline is not matched at one junction end, which may reflect a read error. J is TRBJ2-2 and V is TRBV12-3 or TRBV12-4, with 7 bases matching TRBD1. This CDR3 has 12 residues. Here the CDR3 DNA reads TGTGCCAGCATTCCCGACGAGGGGGCGCTGTTTTTT. Protein: CASIPDEGALFF.

Many counts were recorded for this clonotype. V usage is TRBV5-1 and J usage is TRBJ2-3; 12 bases are a match to TRBD2. The CDR3 contains 16 residues. Unmatched junction bases numbered 4, after V lost 2 bases and J lost 3 bases. Germline V gene lookup returns CDR1 SGHRS and CDR2 YFSETQ. The chain's CDR3 is CASSFLAGGPTDTQYF. In DNA, the CDR3 is TGCGCCAGCAGCTTCCTAGCGGGAGGGCCAACAGATACGCAGTATTTT.

Comment on this clonotype: This sequence may be a read error, since a much larger clone differs from it by one base. Because it lacks the conserved phenylalanine or tryptophan at the end, this CDR3 is likely a read error. The V and J genes are TRBV5-5 and TRBJ1-1; D uncertain. This CDR3 has 14 amino acids. The germline gives CDR1 SGHKS, CDR2 YYEKEE (reference sequence). V dropped 4 bases and J dropped 4 bases, with 14 bases sitting between them. The CDR3 DNA is TGTGCCAGCAGCCCCCTTTGGGGTAGCACTGAAGCTTTCATT. Encoded protein: CASSPLWGSTEAFI.